The rows below give T cell receptor beta chains drawn from one sample of a study of CD8+ T cells in alopecia areata. Some clones are missing from TCRdb's copy, which holds only in-frame ones; the method was immunoSEQ multiplex PCR. Seen here are under 250,000 clones, more than 45% observed once, and the top ten hold roughly 1.5%. The sequencing here drew on CD4+ T cells sorted from blood, taken at week 4, from a patient treated with tofacitinib. The receptors stem from a human donor with alopecia areata. Each CDR3 is given without its conserved first and last residue. The order of the fields is CDR3 length, V gene, D gene, clone size, J gene, CDR3 protein. D genes are given only for firm matches. Clone size is not always given. Where it is, it says once, few, many or a class for expanded clones.

12	TRBV7-2	NA	few	TRBJ1-1	ASSSSGGEGEAF
11	TRBV10-3	NA	few	TRBJ1-6	AIRGREDSPLH
12	TRBV2	NA	NA	TRBJ1-5	ASSERLTNQPQH
14	TRBV9	TRBD1	NA	TRBJ2-3	ASSLPGQGSTDTQY
10	TRBV7-2	NA	few	TRBJ1-2	ASSLRSYGYT
11	TRBV11-2	NA	few	TRBJ2-3	ASSWGGADTQY
13	TRBV7-9	NA	NA	TRBJ1-2	ASSLGTELYGGYT
12	TRBV18	NA	NA	TRBJ2-5	ASSPGGQQETQY
13	TRBV5-1	TRBD2	NA	TRBJ2-5	ASSTGLAAQETQY
12	TRBV4-3	TRBD2	NA	TRBJ2-1	ASSQELAGGHQF